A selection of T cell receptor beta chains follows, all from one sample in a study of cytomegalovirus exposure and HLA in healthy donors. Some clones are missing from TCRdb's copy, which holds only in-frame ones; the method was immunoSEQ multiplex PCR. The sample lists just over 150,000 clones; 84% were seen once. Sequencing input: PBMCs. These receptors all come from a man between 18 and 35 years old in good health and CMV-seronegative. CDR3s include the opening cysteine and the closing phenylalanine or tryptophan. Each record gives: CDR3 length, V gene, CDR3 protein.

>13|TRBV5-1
CASSLAGSWGYTF
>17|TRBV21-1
CASSREGLAGGLYEQYF
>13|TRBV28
CASRIGQGDGYTF
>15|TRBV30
CAWSGRGSYNSPLHF
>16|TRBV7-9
CSSSPPGTGYTGELFF
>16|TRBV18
CASSPPSGGYYNEQFF
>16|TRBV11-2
CASSLPSGGLQETQYF
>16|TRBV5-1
CASSSGGGAVSSPLHF
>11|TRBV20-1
CSAGADTEAFF
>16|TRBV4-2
CASSQMFRDRAYGYTF
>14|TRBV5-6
CASSSTGGGEKLFF